Below, 10 T cell receptor beta chains from the same sample are listed, as sequenced in a study of neurological immune-mediated disorders. TCRdb processed the 5' RACE reads anew with MiXCR; each CDR3 protein has one entry. Of about 24,000 distinct CDR3 sequences listed, 13% are singletons. Time point meaning: technical triplicate 1. Sequences were obtained from CD4+ T cells from blood. These receptors came from a female donor with HTLV-1-associated myelopathy (HAM/TSP).

This clonotype was counted ten times or more. The genes are TRBV5-1 and TRBJ2-2; 9 positions agree with TRBD2. Germline values: CDR1 SGHRS, CDR2 YFSETQ. This CDR3 is built from 16 residues. With 2 bases clipped from V and 5 bases from J, the junction kept 7 bases outside the gene matches. CDR3 region: CASSLIAGAGTGELFF. The DNA of the CDR3 is TGCGCCAGCAGCTTAATAGCGGGAGCCGGTACCGGGGAGCTGTTTTTT.

The chain couples TRBV6-5 to TRBJ2-3; 8 bases line up with TRBD1. Germline values: CDR1 MNHEY, CDR2 SVGAGI. The CDR3 spans 13 residues. Trimming removed 8 bases from V and 1 base from J; junction bases left unmatched: 2. For the CDR3, the DNA is TGTGCCAGCTGGGGACAGGGCACAGATACGCAGTATTTT. This translates into CASWGQGTDTQYF.

This clonotype was picked up many times. The V and J genes are TRBV6-1 and TRBJ2-5, with D unresolved. Per germline, CDR1 MNHNS and CDR2 SASEGT. The CDR3 totals 13 residues. The V end lost 2 bases, the J end lost 4 bases, and 8 bases lay between the germline ends. CDR3 coding DNA: TGTGCCAGCAGTGAAATCCTACGAGAGACCCAGTACTTC. Protein: CASSEILRETQYF.

This clonotype has ten or more counts. The CDR3 region is CASSSREGLFEQYF. CDR3 nucleotide sequence: TGTGCCAGCAGCTCTCGGGAGGGCCTTTTCGAGCAGTACTTC. This chain links TRBV11-3 with TRBJ2-7; 8 nucleotides match TRBD2. J was trimmed by 6 bases and V by 4 bases; bases with no gene match: 8. The V gene's germline CDR1 is SGHNT and CDR2 YENEEA. The CDR3 length is 14 residues.

This clonotype has a count of ten or more. This may be a read error: a much more frequent sequence differs by one nucleotide. V gene TRBV20-1 combines with J gene TRBJ1-6; TRBD1 might be the D (6 bases). CDR1 DFQATT and CDR2 SNEGSKA come from the germline V gene (reference sequence). This CDR3 is 13 amino acids long. The CDR3 coding sequence is TGCAGTACTAGAGACAGGACGTTTTCACCCCTCCACTTT. Translation: CSTRDRTFSPLHF.

This clonotype appeared many times. This chain connects TRBV7-8 to TRBJ2-1; the D gene is possibly TRBD2 (6 bases). Deletions cut 6 bases from V and 0 bases from J, with 18 bases between. The CDR3 is made up of 17 amino acids. Germline values: CDR1 SGHVS, CDR2 FQNEAQ. CDR3 DNA sequence: TGTGCCAGCAGTAGGAGGGGCCCTCAGAGCTCCTACAATGAGCAGTTCTTC. Protein sequence: CASSRRGPQSSYNEQFF.

This clonotype is classed as medium-sized. J is TRBJ2-2 and V is TRBV7-2; possibly TRBD1 for D (6 bases). The germline gives CDR1 SGHTA, CDR2 FQGNSA. This CDR3 comprises 16 residues. V lost 1 base and J lost 6, with 15 bases in between. CDR3 nucleotide sequence: TGTGCCAGCAGCTTAGGGATTACAGGGATGGCCGGGGAGCTGTTTTTT. Amino acids: CASSLGITGMAGELFF.

This chain links TRBV7-2 with TRBJ1-5; 11 nucleotides match TRBD1. V was pared by 5 bases and J by 12 bases, with 12 bases of the junction left unmatched. The CDR3 totals 15 residues. Germline V lookup: CDR1 SGHTA, CDR2 FQGNSA. The CDR3: CASSVDRGLTGHQHF. In DNA, the CDR3 is TGTGCCAGCAGCGTGGACAGGGGGCTAACTGGGCACCAGCATTTT. Full variable domain (remainder filled in from reference TRBV7-2 and TRBJ1-5): GAGVSQSPSNKVTEKGKDVELRCDPISGHTALYWYRQSLGQGLEFLIYFQGNSAPDKSGLPSDRFSAERTGGSVSTLTIQRTQQEDSAVYLCASSVDRGLTGHQHFGDGTRLSIL.

In its sample, this clonotype was seen many times. The gene calls are TRBV10-3 and TRBJ1-1; no firm D call. Germline V lookup: CDR1 ENHRY, CDR2 SYGVKD. The V end was cut by 4 bases, the J end by 2 bases, with 8 bases between. The CDR3 consists of 13 residues. The CDR3 protein is CAISGQANTEAFF. CDR3 DNA: TGTGCCATCAGTGGTCAGGCTAACACTGAAGCTTTCTTT.

This clonotype was counted at least ten times. The rearrangement uses TRBV5-6 and TRBJ2-1; 9 positions match TRBD2. The germline V gene encodes CDR1 SGHDT and CDR2 YYEEEE. The CDR3 extends over 17 amino acids. Trimming took 2 bases from V and 6 from J; bases not matched to a gene: 12. Here the CDR3 DNA reads TGTGCCAGCAGCTTTTTAGCTAGCGGGAAAAGGGGCAATGAGCAGTTCTTC. Its protein is CASSFLASGKRGNEQFF.